The rows below give T cell receptor beta chains drawn from one sample of a study of low-dose radiotherapy and immunotherapy resistance in tumors. Via MiXCR, TCRdb re-called the reads, giving one row per CDR3 protein. In the table there are around 79,000 distinct CDR3 sequences, under 20% of which are singletons. Material: PBMCs, obtained before treatment. The receptors originated from a male donor with prostate cancer. CDR3s include the opening cysteine and the closing phenylalanine or tryptophan. A D gene is named only where the DNA matches it firmly. Not all rows give a size; the values are once, few, many and, for expanded clones, a class.

D gene: .; J gene: TRBJ2-7; clone size: .; V gene: TRBV6-2/TRBV6-3; CDR3 DNA: TGTGCCAGCAGTCTCCGGATCTACGAGCAGTACTTC; CDR3 protein: CASSLRIYEQYF
D gene: .; J gene: TRBJ2-7; clone size: many; V gene: TRBV29-1; CDR3 DNA: TGCAGCGTCTCCCTGGACGACTACGAGCAGTACTTC; CDR3 protein: CSVSLDDYEQYF
D gene: TRBD1; J gene: TRBJ1-2; clone size: many; V gene: TRBV7-2; CDR3 DNA: TGTGCCAGCAGCTGGGACAGGGGGTATGGCTACACCTTC; CDR3 protein: CASSWDRGYGYTF
D gene: .; J gene: TRBJ2-1; clone size: .; V gene: TRBV6-2/TRBV6-3; CDR3 DNA: TGTGCCAGCAGAGGGGCGGGAGAGCAGTTCTTC; CDR3 protein: CASRGAGEQFF
D gene: .; J gene: TRBJ2-5; clone size: many; V gene: TRBV7-3; CDR3 DNA: TGTGCCAGCAGCTTAGGCTTGGCCCACCAAGAGACCCAGTACTTC; CDR3 protein: CASSLGLAHQETQYF
D gene: .; J gene: TRBJ2-7; clone size: many; V gene: TRBV20-1; CDR3 DNA: TGCAGTGCTAGAGGCGCGGTTGGCGGCTTCACCTTC; CDR3 protein: CSARGAVGGFTF
D gene: .; J gene: TRBJ2-1; clone size: many; V gene: TRBV4-2; CDR3 DNA: TGTGCCAGCAGCCAAGAGGGCTATGAGCAGTTCTTC; CDR3 protein: CASSQEGYEQFF
D gene: TRBD2; J gene: TRBJ2-7; clone size: many; V gene: TRBV4-1; CDR3 DNA: TGCGCCAGCAGCCAAGATCCTAGCGGGACCCCCTACGAGCAGTACTTC; CDR3 protein: CASSQDPSGTPYEQYF
D gene: TRBD2; J gene: TRBJ2-1; clone size: many; V gene: TRBV5-1; CDR3 DNA: TGCGCCAGCAGCTCTAGCGGGACCACCTACAATGAGCAGTTCTTC; CDR3 protein: CASSSSGTTYNEQFF
D gene: .; J gene: TRBJ2-1; clone size: many; V gene: TRBV10-3; CDR3 DNA: TGTGCCATCAGTGAGGGGGTCTCGGGCAATGAGCAGTTCTTC; CDR3 protein: CAISEGVSGNEQFF
D gene: TRBD1; J gene: TRBJ1-6; clone size: many; V gene: TRBV4-2; CDR3 DNA: TGTGCCAGCAGCCAAGATCGGGGACAGACCTATAATTCACCCCTCCACTTT; CDR3 protein: CASSQDRGQTYNSPLHF
D gene: .; J gene: TRBJ1-1; clone size: many; V gene: TRBV11-3; CDR3 DNA: TGTGCCAGCAGCCAAAACAATCCGGGTTTGGGGAACACTGAAGCTTTCTTT; CDR3 protein: CASSQNNPGLGNTEAFF
D gene: .; J gene: TRBJ1-2; clone size: many; V gene: TRBV20-1; CDR3 DNA: TGCAGTGCTATGGCTAACTATGGCTACACCTTC; CDR3 protein: CSAMANYGYTF
D gene: TRBD1; J gene: TRBJ2-3; clone size: many; V gene: TRBV6-1; CDR3 DNA: TGTGCCAGCAGCCTACAGGGGGCCGACACAGATACGCAGTATTTT; CDR3 protein: CASSLQGADTDTQYF
D gene: .; J gene: TRBJ2-1; clone size: .; V gene: TRBV4-1; CDR3 DNA: TGCGCCAGCAGCCAAGATGGACCCTCCTACAATGAGCAGTTCTTC; CDR3 protein: CASSQDGPSYNEQFF
D gene: .; J gene: TRBJ1-1; clone size: .; V gene: TRBV20-1; CDR3 DNA: TGCAGTGCTGAGAGGGCATCCCCGCTGGGCACTGAAGCTTTCTTT; CDR3 protein: CSAERASPLGTEAFF
D gene: TRBD1; J gene: TRBJ1-5; clone size: many; V gene: TRBV6-6; CDR3 DNA: TGTGCCAGCAGTTACTCGTCCCAGGGGGTCCAGCCCCAGCATTTT; CDR3 protein: CASSYSSQGVQPQHF
D gene: .; J gene: TRBJ2-5; clone size: many; V gene: TRBV18; CDR3 DNA: TGTGCCAGCTCACCACCTGAGAGAGCCCAAGAGACCCAGTACTTC; CDR3 protein: CASSPPERAQETQYF
D gene: .; J gene: TRBJ2-6; clone size: many; V gene: TRBV5-1; CDR3 DNA: TGCGCCAGCAGCTTACTACAGAGCTCTGGGGCCAACGTCCTGACTTTC; CDR3 protein: CASSLLQSSGANVLTF
D gene: TRBD1; J gene: TRBJ1-6; clone size: many; V gene: TRBV10-3; CDR3 DNA: TGTGCCATCAGTCCCCGCGGGACAGGGGAATCACCCCTCCACTTT; CDR3 protein: CAISPRGTGESPLHF
D gene: .; J gene: TRBJ1-4; clone size: many; V gene: TRBV5-1; CDR3 DNA: TGCGCCAGCAGCTTAAGGGGTCCAGATGAAAAACTGTTTTTT; CDR3 protein: CASSLRGPDEKLFF
D gene: TRBD1; J gene: TRBJ2-5; clone size: many; V gene: TRBV6-5; CDR3 DNA: TGTGCCAGCAGTTACGGGACAGGACAAGAGACCCAGTACTTC; CDR3 protein: CASSYGTGQETQYF
D gene: TRBD1; J gene: TRBJ2-7; clone size: many; V gene: TRBV18; CDR3 DNA: TGTGCCAGCTCACCAGAGGACAGGACATACTACGAGCAGTACTTC; CDR3 protein: CASSPEDRTYYEQYF
D gene: .; J gene: TRBJ2-1; clone size: many; V gene: TRBV7-6; CDR3 DNA: TGTGCCAGCAGCTTAATGGGGCGGGAAGGGAATGAGCAGTTCTTC; CDR3 protein: CASSLMGREGNEQFF
D gene: .; J gene: TRBJ2-1; clone size: few; V gene: TRBV5-1; CDR3 DNA: TGTGCCAGCAGCTCCACCACTTTTCAAGGACAGTTCTTC; CDR3 protein: CASSSTTFQGQFF
D gene: .; J gene: TRBJ2-3; clone size: few; V gene: TRBV9; CDR3 DNA: TGTGCCAGCAGCGTGGACCCCACAGATACGCAGTATTTT; CDR3 protein: CASSVDPTDTQYF
D gene: TRBD1; J gene: TRBJ2-5; clone size: many; V gene: TRBV10-3; CDR3 DNA: TGTGCCATGGCTCCAGAGATAGGGGGCGCGGAGACCCAGTACTTC; CDR3 protein: CAMAPEIGGAETQYF
D gene: .; J gene: TRBJ2-1; clone size: many; V gene: TRBV4-3; CDR3 DNA: TGCGCCAGCAGCCAAGACCACCCTGCTAGCTGGACCTACAATGAGCAGTTCTTC; CDR3 protein: CASSQDHPASWTYNEQFF
D gene: TRBD1; J gene: TRBJ1-5; clone size: many; V gene: TRBV4-2; CDR3 DNA: TGTGCCAGCAGCCAAGGCACAGGGGGATATCAGCCCCAGCATTTT; CDR3 protein: CASSQGTGGYQPQHF
D gene: .; J gene: TRBJ2-3; clone size: many; V gene: TRBV5-1; CDR3 DNA: TGCGCCAGCAGCTCCGTCGAGGCGGTAGATACGCAGTATTTT; CDR3 protein: CASSSVEAVDTQYF
D gene: TRBD2; J gene: TRBJ2-3; clone size: many; V gene: TRBV20-1; CDR3 DNA: TGCAGTGCTAGAGATCGCGGGGGGGGTTGGACAGATACGCAGTATTTT; CDR3 protein: CSARDRGGGWTDTQYF
D gene: TRBD2; J gene: TRBJ2-1; clone size: many; V gene: TRBV19; CDR3 DNA: TGTGCCAGTTTCGGGCGCGTTCGATCTAGCGGTTACAATGAGCAGTTCTTC; CDR3 protein: CASFGRVRSSGYNEQFF
D gene: .; J gene: TRBJ1-2; clone size: many; V gene: TRBV27; CDR3 DNA: TGTGCCAGCAGTTTACAGCCTAACTATGGCTACACCTTC; CDR3 protein: CASSLQPNYGYTF
D gene: TRBD2; J gene: TRBJ2-7; clone size: many; V gene: TRBV19; CDR3 DNA: TGTGCCAGTAGCTCGGGACTAGCGGGAGGGAGCCACGAGCAGTACTTC; CDR3 protein: CASSSGLAGGSHEQYF
D gene: .; J gene: TRBJ2-7; clone size: many; V gene: TRBV11-2; CDR3 DNA: TGTGCCAGCAGCTTAGGTCGAACTGACGAGCAGTACTTC; CDR3 protein: CASSLGRTDEQYF
D gene: TRBD1; J gene: TRBJ1-1; clone size: many; V gene: TRBV9; CDR3 DNA: TGTGCCAGCAGCGCCGATCCTAGAACAGGGGCTGAAGCTTTCTTT; CDR3 protein: CASSADPRTGAEAFF
D gene: .; J gene: TRBJ1-2; clone size: many; V gene: TRBV12-3/TRBV12-4; CDR3 DNA: TGTGCCAGCAGTTCACAGGGCGGTCCTTATGGCTACACCTTC; CDR3 protein: CASSSQGGPYGYTF
D gene: .; J gene: TRBJ1-1; clone size: .; V gene: TRBV7-8; CDR3 DNA: TGTGCCAGCAGCTTAGTAGTGACAACGAACACTGAAGCTTTCTTT; CDR3 protein: CASSLVVTTNTEAFF
D gene: TRBD1; J gene: TRBJ2-6; clone size: many; V gene: TRBV6-4; CDR3 DNA: TGTGCCAGCGACAGGGCCAGGCCCGACTCTGGGGCCAACGTCCTGACTTTC; CDR3 protein: CASDRARPDSGANVLTF
D gene: .; J gene: TRBJ2-7; clone size: once; V gene: TRBV29-1; CDR3 DNA: TGCAGCGTTGCTATGTTCAACTCCTACGAGCAGTACTTC; CDR3 protein: CSVAMFNSYEQYF
D gene: .; J gene: TRBJ2-5; clone size: many; V gene: TRBV24-1; CDR3 DNA: TGTGCCACCAGTGTTGGCCACTCCTCACAAGAGACCCAGTACTTC; CDR3 protein: CATSVGHSSQETQYF
D gene: TRBD1; J gene: TRBJ2-7; clone size: many; V gene: TRBV5-1; CDR3 DNA: TGCGCCAGCACCCGGACAGGGAATTCCTACGAGCAGTACTTC; CDR3 protein: CASTRTGNSYEQYF
D gene: .; J gene: TRBJ1-1; clone size: many; V gene: TRBV6-5; CDR3 DNA: TGTGCCAGCAGTTACAACGGGGGGGACACTGAAGCTTTCTTT; CDR3 protein: CASSYNGGDTEAFF
D gene: .; J gene: TRBJ1-1; clone size: many; V gene: TRBV4-3; CDR3 DNA: TGCGCCAGCAGCCAAGATCAGGCAACAGATGAAGCTTTCTTT; CDR3 protein: CASSQDQATDEAFF
D gene: .; J gene: TRBJ2-7; clone size: many; V gene: TRBV19; CDR3 DNA: TGTGCCAGTAGTATCTCAGGGGCTAACGAGCAGTACTTC; CDR3 protein: CASSISGANEQYF
D gene: .; J gene: TRBJ2-4; clone size: many; V gene: TRBV25-1; CDR3 DNA: TGTGCCAGCAGTGACGGCCAGAGCTTCTGGGACATTCAGTACTTC; CDR3 protein: CASSDGQSFWDIQYF
D gene: .; J gene: TRBJ1-2; clone size: many; V gene: TRBV29-1; CDR3 DNA: TGCAGCGTGGTCGGAATCTATGGCTACACCTTC; CDR3 protein: CSVVGIYGYTF
D gene: TRBD1; J gene: TRBJ2-6; clone size: many; V gene: TRBV7-9; CDR3 DNA: TGTGCCAGCAGCTTAGTACGGACAGGGGTATCTGGGGCCAACGTCCTGACTTTC; CDR3 protein: CASSLVRTGVSGANVLTF
D gene: .; J gene: TRBJ2-2; clone size: many; V gene: TRBV3-1; CDR3 DNA: TGTGCCAGCAGCTCTGGATACGGGGAGCTGTTTTTT; CDR3 protein: CASSSGYGELFF
D gene: .; J gene: TRBJ1-2; clone size: many; V gene: TRBV5-6; CDR3 DNA: TGTGCCAGCAGCTTGGCCTATTCAACCATGGCTACAACCTTC; CDR3 protein: CASSLAYSTMATTF
D gene: .; J gene: TRBJ1-6; clone size: many; V gene: TRBV12-3/TRBV12-4; CDR3 DNA: TGTGCCAGCAGTTTTCAGGTGGAGGGTTCACCCCTCCACTTT; CDR3 protein: CASSFQVEGSPLHF
D gene: .; J gene: TRBJ1-2; clone size: many; V gene: TRBV3-1; CDR3 DNA: TGTGCCAGCAGCCTCCTCCAGGGAGGAAGCGGCTACACCTTC; CDR3 protein: CASSLLQGGSGYTF
D gene: .; J gene: TRBJ2-5; clone size: many; V gene: TRBV20-1; CDR3 DNA: TGCAGTGCTAGAGCCCAGGTGGGGGGGGCCGGTACGGAGACCCAGTACTTC; CDR3 protein: CSARAQVGGAGTETQYF